This TCR beta chain was documented in a study of T cell responses to AZD1222 COVID-19 vaccine. Study details: It was second doses at about 4 or about 12 weeks that were pooled.

TCRdb's table, derived via immunoSEQ multiplex PCR, lists solely in-frame clones and lacks some. Counted here are fewer than 110,000 clones, more than 70% occurring once; the ten biggest clones make up roughly 7%. Study-level points and caveats: Nearly half of spike-specific TCRs reportedly go after variant regions that carry no mutations. Repertoire samples came only from after the peak T cell response. Spike was spanned by vaccine-associated CD4 TCRs, with dominance at 160-218 and 743-854.

A note on this clone: What it recognizes is unknown.

The material was peripheral blood, obtained on day 0 of AZD1222 vaccination. The sequence derives from an adult in good health.

The CDR3 DNA reads TGCAGTGCAGGCCTCCCCGAGCAGTACTTC. As protein: CSAGLPEQYF. V gene TRBV20-1 combines with J gene TRBJ2-7, with D unresolved. In germline, CDR1 is DFQATT, CDR2 SNEGSKA (reference sequence). V lost 6 bases, J lost 6 bases, and 9 bases lay in between. This CDR3 contains 10 residues.